These T cell receptor beta chains were read from a single sample in a study of human T cells and chemical hapten exposure. TCRdb re-called the RACE reads with MiXCR, one entry per CDR3 protein. The repertoire holds approximately 100,000 distinct CDR3 sequences, with 8% to 13% as singletons. This specimen was whole blood, taken in connection with sensitization to the hapten diphenylcyclopropenone (DPC). These receptors all stem from a woman in her 40s with alopecia areata. Some clones in this sample may be carry-over from other donors' samples. The CDR3 runs from the conserved cysteine through the conserved F or W. D genes are given only for firm matches.

D: TRBD1
J: TRBJ2-7
V: TRBV7-2
CDR3: CASSLVADRGREQYF

D: TRBD1
J: TRBJ1-5
V: TRBV4-2
CDR3: CASSLHGQGSNQPQHF

D: TRBD2
J: TRBJ2-1
V: TRBV6-2/TRBV6-3
CDR3: CASSRRFGGAYNEQFF

D: NA
J: TRBJ1-2
V: TRBV5-1
CDR3: CASSFDGTYSYTF

D: NA
J: TRBJ2-7
V: TRBV28
CDR3: CASSRDGSYEQYF

D: NA
J: TRBJ1-1
V: TRBV7-3
CDR3: CASSSRPDTEAFF

D: NA
J: TRBJ2-7
V: TRBV29-1
CDR3: CSGREGPNEQYF

D: TRBD2
J: TRBJ2-3
V: TRBV11-3
CDR3: CASSLGSRLAGDLNTQYF

D: NA
J: TRBJ2-3
V: TRBV11-2
CDR3: CASSLGGSVGDTQYF

D: NA
J: TRBJ2-7
V: TRBV11-2
CDR3: CASSPFWGDAYTTYEQYF

D: NA
J: TRBJ2-7
V: TRBV25-1
CDR3: CASSEYEVRYEQYF

D: TRBD1
J: TRBJ2-1
V: TRBV25-1
CDR3: CASSEYKGTGGDEQFF

D: NA
J: TRBJ2-1
V: TRBV20-1
CDR3: CSALEGGWNEQFF

D: NA
J: TRBJ2-7
V: TRBV4-3
CDR3: CASSQETGTYEQYF

D: TRBD2
J: TRBJ2-4
V: TRBV12-3/TRBV12-4
CDR3: CASSPALANIQYF

D: TRBD1
J: TRBJ1-1
V: TRBV24-1
CDR3: CATRAGGATEAFF

D: NA
J: TRBJ1-2
V: TRBV19
CDR3: CASSMKSYRGYTF

D: NA
J: TRBJ2-3
V: TRBV7-3
CDR3: CASSLRTGGTDTQYF

D: TRBD1
J: TRBJ2-7
V: TRBV29-1
CDR3: CSVEQTGVGQYF

D: NA
J: TRBJ2-7
V: TRBV28
CDR3: CASSLLLQGAYEQYF

D: NA
J: TRBJ2-3
V: TRBV25-1
CDR3: CANSGPRRGTDTQYF

D: TRBD1
J: TRBJ1-5
V: TRBV6-6
CDR3: CASRRDRGPNQPQHF

D: TRBD2
J: TRBJ2-1
V: TRBV27
CDR3: CASSLTSGSSGEQFF

D: NA
J: TRBJ2-5
V: TRBV6-2/TRBV6-3
CDR3: CASSYFSETQYF

D: TRBD1
J: TRBJ2-3
V: TRBV4-3
CDR3: CASSQVKQGNVQYF

D: TRBD1
J: TRBJ2-1
V: TRBV6-6
CDR3: CASSQTGDEQFF